This T cell receptor (beta chain) is drawn from a study of blood T cell repertoires in COVID-19. Across the whole study: Specimens from acute and convalescent COVID-19 originated in the United States, Italy and Spain. The analysed material was cDNA or gDNA that came from T cells, B-cell-depleted T cells, or PBMCs.

Study processing details: The authors estimated nucleated cell counts from reference gene primer amplification. The repertoire was sequenced with immunoSEQ multiplex PCR; TCRdb's copy has only in-frame clones and lacks some. V and J calls and clone size are given by that table; D and trimming were obtained from the DNA. The table has 220,000 or so clones, approximately 84% seen once. The CDR3 spans 13 residues. The J segment lost 3 bases and the V segment lost 4 bases, leaving 2 bases of the junction unmatched. Sequences were obtained from peripheral blood. This TCR was recovered from an older woman with acute or convalescent COVID-19. V usage is TRBV12-3 or TRBV12-4 and J usage is TRBJ2-5, with 7 bases identical to TRBD1. The CDR3 DNA follows: TGTGCCAGCAGTTATGGGACAGAAGAGACCCAGTACTTC. Translation gives CASSYGTEETQYF.